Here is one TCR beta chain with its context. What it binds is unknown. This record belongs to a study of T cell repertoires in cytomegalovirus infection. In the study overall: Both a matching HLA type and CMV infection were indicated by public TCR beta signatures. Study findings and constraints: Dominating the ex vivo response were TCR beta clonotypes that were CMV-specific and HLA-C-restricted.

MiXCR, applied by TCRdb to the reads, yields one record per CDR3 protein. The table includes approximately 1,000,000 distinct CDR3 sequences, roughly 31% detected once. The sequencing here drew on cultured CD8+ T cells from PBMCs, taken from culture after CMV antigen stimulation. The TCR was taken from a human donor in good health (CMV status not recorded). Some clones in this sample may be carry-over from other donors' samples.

The CDR3 loop reads CASSYSTPGTSGGALDETQYF. Here the CDR3 DNA reads TGTGCCAGCAGTTACTCCACTCCCGGGACTAGCGGGGGGGCGCTTGATGAGACCCAGTACTTC. This chain links TRBV6-5 with TRBJ2-5; 16 nucleotides match TRBD2. Unmatched junction bases numbered 15, after V lost 0 bases and J lost 5 bases. This CDR3 comprises 21 residues. Germline assignment: CDR1 MNHEY and CDR2 SVGAGI.